The 18 T cell receptor beta chains reported below all come from one sample, sequenced in a study of blood T cell repertoires in COVID-19. Sequenced by immunoSEQ multiplex PCR; TCRdb stores in-frame clones only, minus some. The sample carries roughly 170,000 clones, 85% to 90% recorded once. Material for sequencing was peripheral blood. Receptors originate from an older man with active or convalescent COVID-19.

The chain combines TRBV2 with TRBJ1-6, with a possible D match to TRBD1 (5 bases). The CDR3 spans 14 residues. V lost 8 bases and J 7 bases, leaving 15 bases between the germline ends. The germline V gene has CDR1 SNHLY and CDR2 FYNNEI. The CDR3 nucleotides read TGTGCCAGCGGAAGCAGGGTTTCGAATTCACCCCTCCACTTT. This gives the protein CASGSRVSNSPLHF. The full variable domain, rest sourced from reference TRBV2 and TRBJ1-6, is EPEVTQTPSHQVTQMGQEVILRCVPISNHLYFYWYRQILGQKVEFLVSFYNNEISEKSEIFDDQFSVERPDGSNFTLKIRSTKLEDSAMYFCASGSRVSNSPLHFGNGTRLTVT.

The genes are TRBV5-5 and TRBJ1-3, with TRBD1 matching 8 bases. The trim removed 7 bases at V and 2 bases at J, leaving 11 bases unmatched. The CDR3 spans 16 residues. CDR1 and CDR2 from the germline V gene are SGHKS and YYEKEE (reference sequence). The CDR3 spells CASGGTGKVPGNTIYF. CDR3 in DNA: TGTGCCAGCGGTGGGACAGGTAAAGTTCCTGGAAACACCATATATTTT.

The chain joins TRBV5-6 to TRBJ2-3; tentative D call: TRBD2 (5 bases). The CDR3 is 14 residues long. Per the germline V gene, CDR1 is SGHDT and CDR2 is YYEEEE. V was pared by 4 bases and J by 4 bases, with 13 bases between. CDR3 loop: CASSPTSKPDTQYF. DNA for the CDR3: TGTGCCAGCAGCCCTACTAGTAAGCCAGATACGCAGTATTTT. The whole variable domain, remainder taken from reference TRBV5-6 and TRBJ2-3, is DAGVTQSPTHLIKTRGQQVTLRCSPKSGHDTVSWYQQALGQGPQFIFQYYEEEERQRGNFPDRFSGHQFPNYSSELNVNALLLGDSALYLCASSPTSKPDTQYFGPGTRLTVL.

V usage is TRBV3-1 (or the pseudogene TRBV3-2) and J usage is TRBJ2-2, with D tentatively TRBD1 (6 bases). Germline CDR1 is LGHDT and CDR2 is YNNKEL (reference sequence). V shed 4 bases and J shed 7 bases, with 16 bases lying between them. The CDR3 spans 15 residues. CDR3 in amino acids: CASSRRGPSVGELFF. CDR3 DNA: TGTGCCAGCAGCCGCAGGGGCCCCAGTGTCGGGGAGCTGTTTTTT.

The V call is TRBV29-1, the J call TRBJ1-1, with D tentatively TRBD1 (6 bases). The V gene lost 6 bases and the J gene lost 5 bases, with 13 bases spanning the gap. The CDR3 consists of 12 residues. Germline V gives CDR1 SQVTM, CDR2 ANQGSEA. The CDR3 DNA is TGCAGCGTCGTCGACACAGGGACTGAAGCTTTCTTT. Protein: CSVVDTGTEAFF.

This clone has only a few counts. The chain carries TRBV4-1 and TRBJ1-2, with 9 bases aligning to TRBD1. Germline values: CDR1 MGHRA, CDR2 YSYEKL. The CDR3 extends over 15 amino acids. The V segment lost 3 bases and the J segment 8 bases; nucleotides outside the gene matches: 10. This CDR3 reads CASSHDRGMVKGYTF. The CDR3 region has the DNA TGCGCCAGCAGCCACGACAGGGGGATGGTTAAGGGCTACACCTTC.

The genes are TRBV27 and TRBJ1-1, with TRBD1 as a possible D gene (5 bases). Germline V gene sequence: CDR1 MNHEY, CDR2 SMNVEV (reference sequence). The CDR3 is 14 residues long. V was trimmed by 0 bases and J by 5 bases, leaving 10 bases between them. CDR3 nucleotide sequence: TGTGCCAGCAGTTTATCGGTGCGGGGGACTGAAGCTTTCTTT. Amino acid sequence: CASSLSVRGTEAFF.

V is TRBV19 and J is TRBJ1-2, with TRBD1 as a possible D gene (6 bases). V was shortened by 3 bases and J by 4 bases, with 12 bases between the two germline ends. This CDR3 is 14 amino acids long. Germline V lookup: CDR1 LNHDA, CDR2 SQIVND (reference sequence). The CDR3 is CASSISGAPYGYTF. CDR3 sequence (DNA): TGTGCCAGTAGTATCTCAGGGGCCCCCTATGGCTACACCTTC.

This rearrangement joins TRBV9 to TRBJ2-2; 9 bases line up with TRBD1. The germline V gene has CDR1 SGDLS and CDR2 YYNGEE. The CDR3 extends over 16 amino acids. Losses at the gene ends were 3 bases for V and 4 bases for J; bases not matched to a gene: 7. Written as DNA, the CDR3 is TGTGCCAGCAGCGCCACAGGGGGCGCCGGCACCGGGGAGCTGTTTTTT. This translates into CASSATGGAGTGELFF.

The chain's CDR3 is CASSSGTPNSPLHF. The DNA of the CDR3 is TGTGCCAGTAGTTCTGGGACACCTAATTCACCCCTCCACTTT. The genes are TRBV19 and TRBJ1-6; tentatively, D is TRBD1 (6 bases). With 5 bases removed from V and 6 bases from J, the gap between germline ends came to 11 bases. CDR1 is LNHDA, CDR2 SQIVND, per germline (reference sequence). CDR3 length: 14 residues. Full variable domain (remainder filled in from reference TRBV19 and TRBJ1-6): DGGITQSPKYLFRKEGQNVTLSCEQNLNHDAMYWYRQDPGQGLRLIYYSQIVNDFQKGDIAEGYSVSREKKESFPLTVTSAQKNPTAFYLCASSSGTPNSPLHFGNGTRLTVT.

The V gene is TRBV5-1, the J gene TRBJ1-2, with 7 bases aligning to TRBD1. CDR1 SGHRS and CDR2 YFSETQ come from the germline V gene. The CDR3 length is 15 residues. V lost 1 base to trimming and J lost 7 bases; unmatched junction nucleotides: 10. The CDR3 region has the DNA TGCGCCAGCAGCTTGATCATGGAGGGGGCGCGTGGCTACACCTTC. Translated, it gives CASSLIMEGARGYTF. The variable domain in full, with the rest retrieved from reference TRBV5-1 and TRBJ1-2, is KAGVTQTPRYLIKTRGQQVTLSCSPISGHRSVSWYQQTPGQGLQFLFEYFSETQRNKGNFPGRFSGRQFSNSRSEMNVSTLELGDSALYLCASSLIMEGARGYTFGSGTRLTVV.

The gene calls are TRBV19 and TRBJ1-5; 9 positions agree with TRBD1. Per germline, CDR1 LNHDA and CDR2 SQIVND (reference sequence). The CDR3 has 17 residues. The J segment lost 0 bases and the V segment lost 7 bases, leaving 10 bases of the junction unmatched. CDR3 protein: CASTTGQGRSSNQPQHF. The CDR3 DNA reads TGTGCCAGTACGACGGGACAGGGACGAAGTAGCAATCAGCCCCAGCATTTT. Full variable domain (outside the CDR3, taken from reference TRBV19 and TRBJ1-5): DGGITQSPKYLFRKEGQNVTLSCEQNLNHDAMYWYRQDPGQGLRLIYYSQIVNDFQKGDIAEGYSVSREKKESFPLTVTSAQKNPTAFYLCASTTGQGRSSNQPQHFGDGTRLSIL.

The CDR3 DNA follows: TGTGCCAGCAGTCTAGCGGGAGGGCCGCAGTATTTT. Translated: CASSLAGGPQYF. V and J are TRBV11-2 and TRBJ2-3; TRBD2 matches 12 bases. Looked up from germline, CDR1 is SGHAT and CDR2 is FQNNGV. This CDR3 spans 12 amino acids. V trimming: 6 bases; J trimming: 10 bases; junction bases outside the gene matches: 2. Using reference TRBV11-2 and TRBJ2-3 for the parts outside the CDR3, the full variable domain is EAGVAQSPRYKIIEKRQSVAFWCNPISGHATLYWYQQILGQGPKLLIQFQNNGVVDDSQLPKDRFSAERLKGVDSTLKIQPAKLEDSAVYLCASSLAGGPQYFGPGTRLTVL.

The chain is built from TRBV7-2 and TRBJ2-7, with 8 bases that match TRBD2. Trimming removed 0 bases from V and 2 bases from J; junction bases left unmatched: 9. The CDR3 loop spans 17 amino acids. The germline CDR1 and CDR2 sequences are SGHTA and FQGNSA. The CDR3: CASSLALASGLTYEQYF. CDR3 DNA sequence: TGTGCCAGCAGCTTAGCGTTGGCTAGCGGGCTGACCTACGAGCAGTACTTC.

The chain has TRBV7-9 and TRBJ1-1, with D uncertain. The CDR3 contains 14 residues. From germline, CDR1 is SEHNR and CDR2 FQNEAQ (reference sequence). V was shortened by 1 base and J by 0 bases, with 6 bases between the two germline ends. This CDR3 reads CASSLVRMNTEAFF. CDR3 bases: TGTGCCAGCAGCTTAGTGCGGATGAACACTGAAGCTTTCTTT.

The chain employs TRBV3-1 (or the pseudogene TRBV3-2) and TRBJ1-1; no reliable D call. Trimming shortened V by 4 bases and J by 7 bases, and 10 bases separated the two germline ends. The CDR3 consists of 12 residues. CDR1 and CDR2 from the germline V gene are LGHDT and YNNKEL (reference sequence). CDR3 nucleotide sequence: TGTGCCAGCAGCCCGAGGGAGGGTGAAGCTTTCTTT. Protein sequence: CASSPREGEAFF.

This clone came up once. The chain carries TRBV4-1 and TRBJ1-1; D call uncertain. The CDR3 contains 13 residues. V was shortened by 4 bases and J by 3 bases, with 9 bases between the two germline ends. Germline-derived CDR1 and CDR2 are MGHRA and YSYEKL. This CDR3 reads CASSRERYTEAFF. The CDR3 DNA is TGCGCCAGCAGCCGAGAACGGTACACTGAAGCTTTCTTT.

This chain connects TRBV18 to TRBJ1-5, with D perhaps TRBD1 (5 bases). The CDR3 consists of 16 residues. The V gene's germline CDR1 is KGHSH and CDR2 LQKENI. V lost 2 bases and J lost 2, with 13 bases in between. Here the CDR3 reads CASSPGQGGGNQPQHF. CDR3 DNA sequence: TGTGCCAGCTCACCAGGGCAGGGTGGAGGCAATCAGCCCCAGCATTTT.